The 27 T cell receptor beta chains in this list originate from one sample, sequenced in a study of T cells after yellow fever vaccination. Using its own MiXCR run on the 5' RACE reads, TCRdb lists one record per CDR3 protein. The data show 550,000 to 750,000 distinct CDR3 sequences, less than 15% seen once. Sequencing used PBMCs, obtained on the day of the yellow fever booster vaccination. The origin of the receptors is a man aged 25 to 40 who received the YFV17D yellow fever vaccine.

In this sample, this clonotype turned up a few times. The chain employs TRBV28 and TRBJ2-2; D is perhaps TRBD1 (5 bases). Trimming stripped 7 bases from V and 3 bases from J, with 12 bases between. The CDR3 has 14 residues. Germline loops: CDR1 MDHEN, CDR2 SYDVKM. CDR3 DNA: TGTGCCAGCACCACAGGTGGATACACCGGGGAGCTGTTTTTT. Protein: CASTTGGYTGELFF.

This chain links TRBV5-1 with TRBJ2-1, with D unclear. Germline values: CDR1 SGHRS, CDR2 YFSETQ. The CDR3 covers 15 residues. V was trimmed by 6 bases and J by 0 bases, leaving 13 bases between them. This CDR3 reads CASMIGPSSYNEQFF. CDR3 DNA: TGCGCCAGCATGATCGGACCGAGCTCCTACAATGAGCAGTTCTTC.

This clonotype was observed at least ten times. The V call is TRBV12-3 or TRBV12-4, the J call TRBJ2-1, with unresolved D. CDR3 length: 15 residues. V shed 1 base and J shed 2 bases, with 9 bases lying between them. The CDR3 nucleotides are TGTGCCAGCAGTTTAGGCCTCGGAGCCTACAATGAGCAGTTCTTC. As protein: CASSLGLGAYNEQFF.

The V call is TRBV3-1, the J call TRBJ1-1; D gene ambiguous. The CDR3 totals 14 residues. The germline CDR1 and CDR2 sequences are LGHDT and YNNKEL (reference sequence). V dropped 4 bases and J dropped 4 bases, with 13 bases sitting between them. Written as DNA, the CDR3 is TGTGCCAGCAGCCGAAACCAGCTCCCCACTGAAGCTTTCTTT. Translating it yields CASSRNQLPTEAFF.

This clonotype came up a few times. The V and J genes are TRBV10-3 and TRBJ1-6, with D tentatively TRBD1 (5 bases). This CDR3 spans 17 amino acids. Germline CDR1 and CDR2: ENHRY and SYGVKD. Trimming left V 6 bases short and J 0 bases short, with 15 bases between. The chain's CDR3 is CAIRESGPSSYNSPLHF. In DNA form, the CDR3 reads TGTGCCATCAGGGAATCAGGGCCGAGCTCCTATAATTCACCCCTCCACTTT.

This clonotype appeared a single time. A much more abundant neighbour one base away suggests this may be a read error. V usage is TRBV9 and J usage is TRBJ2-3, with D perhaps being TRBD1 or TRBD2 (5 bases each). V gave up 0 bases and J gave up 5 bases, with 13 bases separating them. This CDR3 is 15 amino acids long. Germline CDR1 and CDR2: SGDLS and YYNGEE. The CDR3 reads CASSVGGFQLDTQYF. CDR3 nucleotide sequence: TGTGCCAGCAGCGTAGGGGGGTTTCAGCTAGATACGCAGTATTTT.

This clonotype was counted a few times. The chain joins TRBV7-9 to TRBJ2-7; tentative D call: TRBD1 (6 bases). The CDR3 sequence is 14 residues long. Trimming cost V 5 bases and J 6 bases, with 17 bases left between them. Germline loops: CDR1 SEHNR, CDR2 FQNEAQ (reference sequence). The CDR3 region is CASSTGQALGEQYF. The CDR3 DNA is TGTGCCAGCAGCACGGGACAAGCATTAGGCGAGCAGTACTTC. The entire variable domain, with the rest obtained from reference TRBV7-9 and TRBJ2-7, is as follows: DTGVSQNPRHKITKRGQNVTFRCDPISEHNRLYWYRQTLGQGPEFLTYFQNEAQLEKSRLLSDRFSAERPKGSFSTLEIQRTEQGDSAMYLCASSTGQALGEQYFGPGTRLTVT.

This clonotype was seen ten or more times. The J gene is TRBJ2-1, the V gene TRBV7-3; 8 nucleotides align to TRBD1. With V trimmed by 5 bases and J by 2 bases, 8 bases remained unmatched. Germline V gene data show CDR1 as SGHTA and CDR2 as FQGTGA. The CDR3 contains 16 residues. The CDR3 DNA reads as TGTGCCAGCAGCCCATGGGGACAGGTTCCCTACAATGAGCAGTTCTTC. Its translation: CASSPWGQVPYNEQFF.

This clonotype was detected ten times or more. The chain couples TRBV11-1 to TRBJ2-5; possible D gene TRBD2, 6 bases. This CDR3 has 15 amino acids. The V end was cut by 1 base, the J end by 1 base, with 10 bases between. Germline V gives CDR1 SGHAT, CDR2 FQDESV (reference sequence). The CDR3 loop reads CASSLGGGSQETQYF. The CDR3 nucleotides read TGTGCCAGCAGCTTAGGAGGAGGGAGCCAAGAGACCCAGTACTTC.

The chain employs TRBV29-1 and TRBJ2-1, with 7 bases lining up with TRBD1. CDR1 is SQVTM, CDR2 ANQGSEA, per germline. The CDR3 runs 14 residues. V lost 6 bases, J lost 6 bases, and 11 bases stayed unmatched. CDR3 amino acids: CSVLSGGWVNEQFF. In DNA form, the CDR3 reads TGCAGCGTGCTCTCAGGGGGATGGGTCAATGAGCAGTTCTTC.

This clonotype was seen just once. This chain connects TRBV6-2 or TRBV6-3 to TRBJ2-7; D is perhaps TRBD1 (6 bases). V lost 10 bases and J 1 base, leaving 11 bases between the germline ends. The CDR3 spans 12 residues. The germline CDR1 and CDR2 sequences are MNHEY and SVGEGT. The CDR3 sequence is CATEQGSYEQYF. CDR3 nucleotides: TGTGCCACCGAACAGGGTTCCTACGAGCAGTACTTC.

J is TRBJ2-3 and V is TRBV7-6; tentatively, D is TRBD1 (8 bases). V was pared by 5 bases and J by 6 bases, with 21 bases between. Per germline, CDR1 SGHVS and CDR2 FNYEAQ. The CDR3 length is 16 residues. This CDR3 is CASSPPTGAGVDTQYF. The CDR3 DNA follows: TGTGCCAGCAGCCCCCCGACAGGGGCGGGAGTGGATACGCAGTATTTT.

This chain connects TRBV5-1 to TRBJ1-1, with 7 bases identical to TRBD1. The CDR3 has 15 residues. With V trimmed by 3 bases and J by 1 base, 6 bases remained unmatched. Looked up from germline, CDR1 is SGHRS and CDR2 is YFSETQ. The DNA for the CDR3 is TGCGCCAGCAGCTCAAACTACAGGGGGAACACTGAAGCTTTCTTT. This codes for CASSSNYRGNTEAFF. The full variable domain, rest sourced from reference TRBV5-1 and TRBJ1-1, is KAGVTQTPRYLIKTRGQQVTLSCSPISGHRSVSWYQQTPGQGLQFLFEYFSETQRNKGNFPGRFSGRQFSNSRSEMNVSTLELGDSALYLCASSSNYRGNTEAFFGQGTRLTVV.

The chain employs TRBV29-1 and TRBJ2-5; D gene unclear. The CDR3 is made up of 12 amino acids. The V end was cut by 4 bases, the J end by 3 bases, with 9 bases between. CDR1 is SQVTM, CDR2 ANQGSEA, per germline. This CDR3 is CSVVSREETQYF. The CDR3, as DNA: TGCAGCGTTGTCTCCCGTGAAGAGACCCAGTACTTC.

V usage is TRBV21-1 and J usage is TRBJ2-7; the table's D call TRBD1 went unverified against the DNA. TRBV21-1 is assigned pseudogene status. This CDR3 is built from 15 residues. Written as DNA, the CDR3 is TGTGCCAGCAGCAAATTCCGGGACCTCCCCTACGAGCAGTACTTC. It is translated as CASSKFRDLPYEQYF.

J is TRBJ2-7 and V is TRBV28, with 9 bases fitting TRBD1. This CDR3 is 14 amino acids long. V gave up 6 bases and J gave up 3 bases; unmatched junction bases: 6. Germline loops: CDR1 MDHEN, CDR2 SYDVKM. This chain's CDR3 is CASRLGTGLYEQYF. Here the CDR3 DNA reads TGTGCCAGCAGACTCGGGACAGGGCTCTACGAGCAGTACTTC.

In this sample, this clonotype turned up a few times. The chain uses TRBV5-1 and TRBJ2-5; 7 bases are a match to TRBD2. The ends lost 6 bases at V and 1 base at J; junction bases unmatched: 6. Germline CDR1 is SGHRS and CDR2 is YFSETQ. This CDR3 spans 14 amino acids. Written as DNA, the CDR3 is TGCGCCAGCACCGAACTAGCGATCCAAGAGACCCAGTACTTC. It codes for CASTELAIQETQYF.

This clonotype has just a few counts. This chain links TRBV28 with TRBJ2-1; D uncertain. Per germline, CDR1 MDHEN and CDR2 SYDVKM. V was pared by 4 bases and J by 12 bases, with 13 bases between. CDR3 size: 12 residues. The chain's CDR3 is CASSWVRERQFF. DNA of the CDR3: TGTGCCAGCAGTTGGGTTAGAGAACGGCAGTTCTTC.

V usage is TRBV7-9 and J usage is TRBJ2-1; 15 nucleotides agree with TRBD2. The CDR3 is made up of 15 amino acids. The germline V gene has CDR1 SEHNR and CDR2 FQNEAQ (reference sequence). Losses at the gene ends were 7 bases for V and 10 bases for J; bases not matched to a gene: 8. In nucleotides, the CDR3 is TGTGCCAGCACATCCGGGACTAGCGGGAGGAGGGAGCAGTTCTTC. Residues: CASTSGTSGRREQFF.

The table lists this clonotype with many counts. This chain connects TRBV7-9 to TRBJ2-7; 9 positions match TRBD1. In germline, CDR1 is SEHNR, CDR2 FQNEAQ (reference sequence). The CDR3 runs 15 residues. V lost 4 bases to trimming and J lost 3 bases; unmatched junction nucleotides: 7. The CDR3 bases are TGTGCCAGCAGCTCCGCCGGGACAGGGATCTACGAGCAGTACTTC. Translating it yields CASSSAGTGIYEQYF.

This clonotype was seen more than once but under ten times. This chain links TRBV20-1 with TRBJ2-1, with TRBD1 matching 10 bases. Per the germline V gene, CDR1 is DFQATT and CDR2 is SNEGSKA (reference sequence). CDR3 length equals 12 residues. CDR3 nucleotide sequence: TGCAGCCCGGGACAGGGGTACAATGAGCAGTTCTTC. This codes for CSPGQGYNEQFF.

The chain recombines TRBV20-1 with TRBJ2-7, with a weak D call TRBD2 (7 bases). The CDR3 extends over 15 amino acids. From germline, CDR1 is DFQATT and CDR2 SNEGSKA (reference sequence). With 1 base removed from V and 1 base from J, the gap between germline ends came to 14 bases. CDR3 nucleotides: TGCAGTGCTAGAGTGGGGGGGGCGCTATCCTACGAGCAGTACTTC. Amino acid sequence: CSARVGGALSYEQYF.

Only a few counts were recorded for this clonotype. The CDR3 DNA is TGCGCCAGCAGCCCGTTGACCTCGAACACTGAAGCTTTCTTT. Translation: CASSPLTSNTEAFF. The chain uses TRBV5-1 and TRBJ1-1; D not resolved. The CDR3 is 14 amino acids. The V end was cut by 4 bases, the J end by 1 base, with 11 bases between. Germline loops: CDR1 SGHRS, CDR2 YFSETQ.

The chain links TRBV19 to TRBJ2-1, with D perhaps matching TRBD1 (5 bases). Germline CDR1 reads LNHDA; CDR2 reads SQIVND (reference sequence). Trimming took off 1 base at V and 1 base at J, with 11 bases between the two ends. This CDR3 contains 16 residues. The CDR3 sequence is CASSIGGQGSYNEQFF. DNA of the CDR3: TGTGCCAGTAGTATAGGGGGCCAGGGTTCCTACAATGAGCAGTTCTTC.

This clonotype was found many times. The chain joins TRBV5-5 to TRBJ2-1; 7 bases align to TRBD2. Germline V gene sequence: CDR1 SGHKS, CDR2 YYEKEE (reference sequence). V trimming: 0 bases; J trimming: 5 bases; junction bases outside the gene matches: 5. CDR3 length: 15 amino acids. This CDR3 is CASSLVLAANNEQFF. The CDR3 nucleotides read TGTGCCAGCAGCTTGGTTCTAGCGGCTAACAATGAGCAGTTCTTC.

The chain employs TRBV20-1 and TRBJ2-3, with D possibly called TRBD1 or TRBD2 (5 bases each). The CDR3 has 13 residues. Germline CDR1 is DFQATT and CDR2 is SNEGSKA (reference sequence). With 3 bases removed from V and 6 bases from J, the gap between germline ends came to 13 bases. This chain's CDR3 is CSASRGLADTQYF. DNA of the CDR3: TGCAGTGCTAGTAGGGGTCTAGCTGATACGCAGTATTTT.

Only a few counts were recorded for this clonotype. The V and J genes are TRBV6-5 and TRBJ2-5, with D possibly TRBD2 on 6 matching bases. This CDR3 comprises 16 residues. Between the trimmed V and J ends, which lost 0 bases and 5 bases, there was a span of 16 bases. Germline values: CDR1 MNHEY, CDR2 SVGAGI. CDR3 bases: TGTGCCAGCAGTTACTCGCCAGCGGGCTCCCAGGAGACCCAGTACTTC. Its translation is CASSYSPAGSQETQYF.